Sequencing of this TCR beta chain was carried out in a study of neurological immune-mediated disorders. Each TCR transcript was tagged with a 10-nucleotide random UMI during 5'RACE. TCRdb itself ran the 5' RACE reads through MiXCR, one entry per CDR3 protein. The sample shows tens of thousands of distinct CDR3 sequences, less than 3.5% of them seen only once. By proportion, this clonotype is medium-sized. Time point described: longitudinal time-point 1 (baseline). CDR3 length equals 12 residues. Germline V gives CDR1 LGHDT, CDR2 YNNKEL (reference sequence). V shed 1 base and J shed 5 bases, with 6 bases lying between them.

The TCR comes from a woman aged 60-70 years with multiple sclerosis. This rearrangement joins TRBV3-1 to TRBJ2-7; weak D call: TRBD1 (5 bases). Sequencing was done on a sample of PBMCs. CDR3 loop: CASSQGTHEQYF. CDR3 nucleotide sequence: TGTGCCAGCAGCCAAGGGACACACGAGCAGTACTTC.